The 30 T cell receptor beta chains reported below all come from one sample, sequenced in a study of blood T cell repertoires in COVID-19. Clones were sequenced by immunoSEQ multiplex PCR, and TCRdb holds only the in-frame ones, with some missing. The sample shows around 30,000 clones, approximately 85% of them seen only once. What was sequenced was peripheral blood. The receptors were gathered from a human donor in a cohort sampled during active COVID-19.

The rearrangement uses TRBV5-1 and TRBJ2-5, with TRBD2 matching 11 bases. Germline-derived CDR1 and CDR2 are SGHRS and YFSETQ. The CDR3 spans 14 residues. The trim removed 4 bases at V and 3 bases at J, leaving 2 bases unmatched. The CDR3 is CASSTGLAEETQYF. CDR3 nucleotides: TGCGCCAGCAGCACGGGACTAGCGGAAGAGACCCAGTACTTC.

This chain uses TRBV6-1 with TRBJ2-7; 8 nucleotides line up with TRBD2. Germline V gene lookup returns CDR1 MNHNS and CDR2 SASEGT. The CDR3 runs 17 residues. V shed 4 bases, J shed 2 bases, and the junction held 13 bases outside the gene matches. The CDR3 here is CASSGERGRPLTYEQYF. For the CDR3, the DNA is TGTGCCAGCAGTGGAGAGCGGGGGCGCCCTCTTACCTACGAGCAGTACTTC.

The CDR3 is CASSLSTSGGNEQFF. The CDR3 DNA is TGCGCCAGCAGCTTGTCAACTAGCGGGGGAAATGAGCAGTTCTTC. This chain joins TRBV5-1 and TRBJ2-1; 11 nucleotides line up with TRBD2. V lost 1 base, J lost 7 bases, and 4 bases stayed unmatched. The CDR3 is 15 residues long. The germline V gene has CDR1 SGHRS and CDR2 YFSETQ.

This chain joins TRBV27 and TRBJ1-3, with D unresolved. Trimming left V 0 bases short and J 3 bases short, with 6 bases between. The CDR3 is 14 residues long. Germline loops: CDR1 MNHEY, CDR2 SMNVEV (reference sequence). In DNA, the CDR3 is TGTGCCAGCAGTTTATCCAGTTTTGGAAACACCATATATTTT. Translated, it gives CASSLSSFGNTIYF.

This clone is a singleton in its sample. This rearrangement joins TRBV6-2 or TRBV6-3 to TRBJ2-2; 11 nucleotides agree with TRBD2. This CDR3 spans 14 amino acids. Unmatched junction bases numbered 3, after V lost 5 bases and J lost 7 bases. From germline, CDR1 is MNHEY and CDR2 SVGEGT. The DNA for the CDR3 is TGTGCCAGCAGTACTAGCGGGGGACTCGGGGAGCTGTTTTTT. It specifies CASSTSGGLGELFF.

The chain uses TRBV6-5 and TRBJ2-1; TRBD1 matches at 8 bases. The CDR3 extends over 14 amino acids. V lost 0 bases and J lost 9; bases outside the gene matches: 4. Germline V CDR1 and CDR2: MNHEY, SVGAGI. The CDR3 DNA sequence: TGTGCCAGCAGTTACTCTAACAGGGGGGTTGAGCAGTTCTTC. Translation: CASSYSNRGVEQFF.

The V gene is TRBV5-1, the J gene TRBJ2-5, with D tentatively TRBD2 (6 bases). The CDR3 is 15 amino acids. The germline CDR1 and CDR2 sequences are SGHRS and YFSETQ. V lost 0 bases and J lost 0, with 9 bases in between. The CDR3 nucleotides read TGCGCCAGCAGCTTGGCTGGGAGGCACCAAGAGACCCAGTACTTC. Amino acid sequence: CASSLAGRHQETQYF.

The CDR3 spells CASSAEVNTEAFF. Here the CDR3 DNA reads TGTGCCAGCAGCGCAGAAGTGAACACTGAAGCTTTCTTT. The J gene is TRBJ1-1, the V gene TRBV9; the D is unclear. Trimming removed 3 bases from V and 0 bases from J, with 6 bases in between. CDR1 and CDR2 (germline): SGDLS, YYNGEE. The CDR3 runs to 13 residues.

The rearrangement joins TRBV11-1 to TRBJ1-2; D is undetermined. Germline V gene data show CDR1 as SGHAT and CDR2 as FQDESV (reference sequence). Trimming cost V 6 bases and J 0 bases, with 5 bases left between them. The CDR3 covers 12 residues. This CDR3 reads CASSSSNYGYTF. The CDR3 nucleotides are TGTGCCAGCAGTTCCTCTAACTATGGCTACACCTTC.

The V gene is TRBV19, the J gene TRBJ2-3; TRBD2 is a possible D gene (6 bases). The CDR3 has 14 residues. Trimming took 5 bases from V and 4 from J, leaving 13 bases between them. Germline V CDR1 and CDR2: LNHDA, SQIVND (reference sequence). This CDR3 reads CASSPIGGSDTQYF. In DNA form, the CDR3 reads TGTGCCAGTAGTCCGATCGGGGGATCAGATACGCAGTATTTT.

V and J are TRBV10-1 and TRBJ2-1, with 8 bases aligning to TRBD1. This CDR3 comprises 15 residues. Trimming removed 6 bases from V and 2 bases from J; junction bases left unmatched: 6. Germline V gene sequence: CDR1 WNHNN, CDR2 SYGVQD (reference sequence). CDR3 residues: CASSSDRATYNEQFF. The DNA of the CDR3 is TGCGCCAGCAGCTCGGACAGGGCGACCTACAATGAGCAGTTCTTC.

This clone has more than one count but fewer than ten. The chain recombines TRBV9 with TRBJ2-6; TRBD1 matches 11 bases. The CDR3 length is 20 residues. Germline V lookup: CDR1 SGDLS, CDR2 YYNGEE. Losses at the gene ends were 0 bases for V and 2 bases for J; bases not matched to a gene: 10. The CDR3 spells CASSVVPLDRGRAGANVLTF. As DNA, the CDR3 is TGTGCCAGCAGCGTAGTCCCCCTGGACAGGGGGCGTGCTGGGGCCAACGTCCTGACTTTC.

This sequence joins TRBV10-3 and TRBJ2-7; D unclear. Germline values: CDR1 ENHRY, CDR2 SYGVKD. Trimming stripped 4 bases from V and 5 bases from J, with 9 bases between. The CDR3 contains 12 residues. The CDR3 coding sequence is TGTGCCATCAGTGTGGGCACCAACGAGCAGTACTTC. This codes for CAISVGTNEQYF.

V and J are TRBV13 and TRBJ2-7; perhaps TRBD2 as D (6 bases). V was shortened by 4 bases and J by 0 bases, with 10 bases between the two germline ends. Germline V gives CDR1 PRHDT, CDR2 FYEKMQ (reference sequence). The CDR3 is made up of 14 amino acids. CDR3 region: CASSYRDSSYEQYF. For the CDR3, the DNA is TGTGCCAGCAGCTACCGGGACTCCTCCTACGAGCAGTACTTC.

This clone appeared a few times. The V gene is TRBV4-1, the J gene TRBJ2-5; D may be TRBD2 (6 bases). The CDR3 is 16 amino acids. Germline values: CDR1 MGHRA, CDR2 YSYEKL. V lost 4 bases and J 1 base, leaving 16 bases between the germline ends. The CDR3 loop is CASSPLRLEGQETQYF. Here the CDR3 DNA reads TGCGCCAGCAGCCCTTTGCGACTAGAAGGCCAAGAGACCCAGTACTTC.

This rearrangement joins TRBV27 to TRBJ1-5; 11 bases are shared with TRBD1. Germline V CDR1 and CDR2: MNHEY, SMNVEV (reference sequence). This CDR3 contains 17 residues. V lost 5 bases, J lost 0 bases, and 6 bases stayed unmatched. CDR3 amino acids: CASSGQGASGSNQPQHF. The CDR3 DNA reads TGTGCCAGCAGTGGACAGGGGGCATCAGGTAGCAATCAGCCCCAGCATTTT.

The V and J genes are TRBV27 and TRBJ1-6; D gene ambiguous. Trimming removed 6 bases at V and 6 bases at J, with 15 bases between. Germline CDR1 MNHEY, CDR2 SMNVEV (reference sequence). CDR3 size: 15 residues. Here the CDR3 reads CASRATSRGNSPLHF. For the CDR3, the DNA is TGTGCCAGCAGGGCCACGTCACGGGGTAATTCACCCCTCCACTTT.

V is TRBV24-1 and J is TRBJ1-5, with a weak D call TRBD1 (5 bases). Trimming stripped 2 bases from V and 11 bases from J, with 12 bases between. Per germline, CDR1 KGHDR and CDR2 SFDVKD. The CDR3 is 13 amino acids. The DNA of the CDR3 is TGTGCCACCAGTGATTCCCCAGGGCGGACCCAGCATTTT. Translating gives CATSDSPGRTQHF.

The chain links TRBV11-2 to TRBJ2-7, with 9 bases matching TRBD1. V dropped 5 bases and J dropped 5; count of bases not matched to a gene: 10. CDR1 and CDR2 (germline): SGHAT, FQNNGV. The CDR3 has 15 residues. This CDR3 is CASSKGQGDFHEQYF. The CDR3 DNA reads as TGTGCCAGCAGCAAGGGACAGGGAGACTTCCACGAGCAGTACTTC.

The rearrangement joins TRBV2 to TRBJ1-1; no reliable D call. The CDR3 contains 13 residues. The germline gives CDR1 SNHLY, CDR2 FYNNEI. Trimming shortened V by 3 bases and J by 5 bases, and 10 bases separated the two germline ends. CDR3 sequence reads: CASSDRQATEAFF. CDR3 nucleotides: TGTGCCAGCAGTGACCGCCAGGCGACTGAAGCTTTCTTT.

This clone was picked up a small number of times. The chain recombines TRBV2 with TRBJ2-5, with 7 bases lining up with TRBD2. The CDR3 loop spans 16 amino acids. Trimming removed 6 bases from V and 5 bases from J; junction bases left unmatched: 15. Germline loops: CDR1 SNHLY, CDR2 FYNNEI. The CDR3 loop is CASSADPGGGMETQYF. In DNA form, the CDR3 reads TGTGCCAGCAGCGCAGACCCTGGGGGGGGAATGGAGACCCAGTACTTC.

The chain combines TRBV10-2 with TRBJ2-7; 8 nucleotides match TRBD1. The length of the CDR3 is 14 residues. V lost 6 bases, J lost 5 bases, and 9 bases stayed unmatched. The V gene's germline CDR1 is WSHSY and CDR2 SAAADI. The CDR3 protein is CASSPGQGGNEQYF. DNA for the CDR3: TGCGCCAGCAGCCCTGGACAGGGAGGCAACGAGCAGTACTTC.

This clone was counted a single time. The chain recombines TRBV5-1 with TRBJ2-3, with a weak D call TRBD2 (6 bases). The germline gives CDR1 SGHRS, CDR2 YFSETQ. CDR3 length: 15 amino acids. Between the trimmed V and J ends, which lost 2 bases and 0 bases, there was a span of 10 bases. CDR3 sequence: CASSLAGTSTDTQYF. The DNA for the CDR3 is TGCGCCAGCAGCTTAGCCGGGACTAGCACAGATACGCAGTATTTT.

The V gene is TRBV5-4, the J gene TRBJ1-4, with 8 bases matching TRBD1. Per germline, CDR1 SGHNT and CDR2 YYREEE (reference sequence). This CDR3 is built from 14 residues. V lost 4 bases to trimming and J lost 1 base; unmatched junction nucleotides: 0. The CDR3 protein is CASSTGGTNEKLFF. CDR3 in DNA: TGTGCCAGCAGCACAGGGGGAACTAATGAAAAACTGTTTTTT. Combining the CDR3 with reference TRBV5-4 and TRBJ1-4 gives the whole variable domain ETGVTQSPTHLIKTRGQQVTLRCSSQSGHNTVSWYQQALGQGPQFIFQYYREEENGRGNFPPRFSGLQFPNYSSELNVNALELDDSALYLCASSTGGTNEKLFFGSGTQLSVL.

CDR3 DNA sequence: TGTGCCAGCAGTCCTGGGGCTAGCGGGATCTACGAGCAGTACTTC. Translation: CASSPGASGIYEQYF. The V call is TRBV6-5, the J call TRBJ2-7, with TRBD2 matching 9 bases. Germline loops: CDR1 MNHEY, CDR2 SVGAGI. The junction had 8 bases not matched to a gene; V was cut back by 5 bases and J by 3 bases. CDR3 length: 15 amino acids.

The chain has TRBV11-2 and TRBJ1-3, with D perhaps TRBD1 (6 bases). Between the trimmed V and J ends, which lost 5 bases and 4 bases, there was a span of 21 bases. Looked up from germline, CDR1 is SGHAT and CDR2 is FQNNGV. The CDR3 is made up of 17 amino acids. CDR3 in DNA: TGTGCCAGCAGCGGTTACGGGACACGAAAGGGGGGAAACACCATATATTTT. Residues: CASSGYGTRKGGNTIYF.

The V gene is TRBV7-8, the J gene TRBJ2-1; 9 nucleotides agree with TRBD2. This CDR3 contains 15 residues. V was pared by 4 bases and J by 3 bases, with 4 bases of the junction left unmatched. Looked up from germline, CDR1 is SGHVS and CDR2 is FQNEAQ. CDR3 protein: CASSSPSGIYNEQFF. In nucleotides, the CDR3 is TGTGCCAGCAGCTCGCCTAGCGGGATCTACAATGAGCAGTTCTTC. Supplemented by reference TRBV7-8 and TRBJ2-1, the full variable domain reads GAGVSQSPRYKVAKRGQDVALRCDPISGHVSLFWYQQALGQGPEFLTYFQNEAQLDKSGLPSDRFFAERPEGSVSTLKIQRTQQEDSAVYLCASSSPSGIYNEQFFGPGTRLTVL.

The chain links TRBV5-1 to TRBJ2-7, with TRBD2 identical over 8 bases. The V segment lost 5 bases and the J segment 2 bases; nucleotides outside the gene matches: 6. Germline lookup yields CDR1 SGHRS and CDR2 YFSETQ. CDR3 size: 14 residues. CDR3 sequence reads: CASREPGGAYEQYF. In DNA form, the CDR3 reads TGCGCCAGCAGGGAACCCGGGGGGGCCTACGAGCAGTACTTC.

As DNA, the CDR3 is TGTGCCAGCAGTCGACAGGGCAATCAGCCCCAGCATTTT. Protein product: CASSRQGNQPQHF. This chain joins TRBV12-3 or TRBV12-4 and TRBJ1-5; D might be TRBD1 (6 bases). The CDR3 runs to 13 residues. The V end lost 5 bases, the J end lost 2 bases, and 7 bases lay between the germline ends.

The gene calls are TRBV4-1 and TRBJ1-5, with D perhaps matching TRBD1 (6 bases). Deletions cut 0 bases from V and 4 bases from J, with 13 bases between. Per the germline V gene, CDR1 is MGHRA and CDR2 is YSYEKL. CDR3 length equals 16 residues. CDR3 amino acids: CASSQEMGGLNQPQHF. For the CDR3, the DNA is TGCGCCAGCAGCCAAGAAATGGGGGGGCTTAATCAGCCCCAGCATTTT.